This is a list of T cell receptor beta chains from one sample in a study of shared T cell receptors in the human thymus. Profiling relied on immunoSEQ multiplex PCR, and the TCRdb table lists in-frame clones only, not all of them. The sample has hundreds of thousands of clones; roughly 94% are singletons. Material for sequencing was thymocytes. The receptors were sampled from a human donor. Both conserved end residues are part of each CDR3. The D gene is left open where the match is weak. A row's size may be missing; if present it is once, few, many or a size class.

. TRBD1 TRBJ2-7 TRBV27 CASRLGQGDQYEQYF TGTGCCAGCAGACTGGGACAGGGGGATCAATACGAGCAGTACTTC
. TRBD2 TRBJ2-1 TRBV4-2 CASSRALPSGTSGRPSYNEQFF TGTGCCAGCAGCCGGGCCCTCCCTTCCGGGACTAGCGGGAGGCCATCCTACAATGAGCAGTTCTTC
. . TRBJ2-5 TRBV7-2 CASRRLGAGDGAQYF TGTGCCAGCAGGCGACTTGGGGCAGGCGACGGAGCCCAGTACTTC
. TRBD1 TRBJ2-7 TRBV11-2 CASSTRDRVHEQYF TGTGCCAGCAGCACCCGGGACAGGGTACACGAGCAGTACTTC
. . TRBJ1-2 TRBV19 CASRPGEDGYTF TGTGCCAGTAGACCAGGGGAGGATGGCTACACCTTC
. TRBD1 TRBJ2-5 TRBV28 CASSPDRGDETQYF TGTGCCAGCAGTCCCGACAGGGGCGATGAGACCCAGTACTTC
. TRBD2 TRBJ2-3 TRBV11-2 CASSPGLAGGWDTQYF TGTGCCAGCAGCCCCGGACTAGCGGGAGGATGGGATACGCAGTATTTT
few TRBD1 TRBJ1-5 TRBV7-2 CASSLAPYRGRRNQPQHF TGTGCCAGCAGCTTAGCCCCCTACAGGGGGCGCCGCAATCAGCCCCAGCATTTT
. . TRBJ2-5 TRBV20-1 CSAGETQYF TGCAGTGCGGGGGAGACCCAGTACTTC
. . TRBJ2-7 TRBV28 CASSQGNGQPPTPRSYEQYF TGTGCCAGCAGCCAAGGAAACGGACAGCCACCAACTCCCCGCTCCTACGAGCAGTACTTC
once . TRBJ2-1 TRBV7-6 CASSWLLDGRGNEQFF TGTGCCAGCAGCTGGCTACTAGACGGGCGGGGCAATGAGCAGTTCTTC
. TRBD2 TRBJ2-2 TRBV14 CASSQATGLAGGPNTGELFF TGTGCCAGCAGCCAAGCCACGGGACTAGCGGGAGGGCCCAACACCGGGGAGCTGTTTTTT
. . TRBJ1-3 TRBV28 CASSLCSAGHSGNTIYF TGTGCCAGCAGTTTATGCTCGGCAGGCCACTCTGGAAACACCATATATTTT